This entry lists 9 T cell receptor beta chains sequenced from one sample in a study of cytomegalovirus exposure and HLA in healthy donors (TCRdb year 2017). Libraries were made using the immunoSEQ multiplex PCR assay. A mixture of 60 forward primers for TCR Vbeta segments and 13 reverse primers for TCR Jbeta segments was used in the multiplex PCR. This is the immuneACCESS table as TCRdb keeps it, with only in-frame sequences that have V and J called. A part of the clones is gone; compared with another copy, unresolved V genes explain less than half, and the rest is unexplained. This sample gives around 72,000 clones in total; 50% to 80% of them show up just once. The top ten constitute less than 25% of the sample. Material for sequencing was PBMCs. The receptors originated from a man between 35 and 55 years old in good health and CMV-seropositive.

This chain uses TRBV5-1 with TRBJ2-7, with 8 bases that match TRBD1. V was clipped by 3 bases and J by 3 bases; unmatched bases: 5. The CDR3 totals 14 residues. Looked up from germline, CDR1 is SGHRS and CDR2 is YFSETQ. Here the CDR3 DNA reads TGCGCCAGCAGCTCATCCGGGACAGGCTACGAGCAGTACTTC. As protein: CASSSSGTGYEQYF.

V usage is TRBV7-9 and J usage is TRBJ1-3, with D tentatively TRBD1 (6 bases). Trimming shortened V by 8 bases and J by 0 bases, and 17 bases separated the two germline ends. The germline V gene encodes CDR1 SEHNR and CDR2 FQNEAQ (reference sequence). The CDR3 sequence is 16 residues long. The CDR3 sequence: CASRRGTPSSGNTIYF. In DNA, the CDR3 is TGTGCCAGCCGTCGAGGGACACCGAGCTCTGGAAACACCATATATTTT.

V gene TRBV5-6 combines with J gene TRBJ1-2; 7 bases are a match to TRBD1. There are 15 residues in the CDR3. V dropped 0 bases and J dropped 2; count of bases not matched to a gene: 4. Per germline, CDR1 SGHDT and CDR2 YYEEEE. The CDR3 DNA sequence: TGTGCCAGCAGCTTGGCCTGGGGACAGAACTATGGCTACACCTTC. Protein sequence: CASSLAWGQNYGYTF.

The chain recombines TRBV28 with TRBJ1-5, with 9 bases matching TRBD1. The length of the CDR3 is 14 residues. Germline V gene lookup returns CDR1 MDHEN and CDR2 SYDVKM. Trimming took 5 bases from V and 4 from J; bases not matched to a gene: 3. CDR3 coding DNA: TGTGCCAGCAGTGGGGACAGGGCTAATCAGCCCCAGCATTTT. This codes for CASSGDRANQPQHF.

The chain employs TRBV5-1 and TRBJ2-5, with 9 bases aligning to TRBD2. The CDR3 spans 15 residues. V was clipped by 3 bases and J by 2 bases; unmatched bases: 5. Germline V lookup: CDR1 SGHRS, CDR2 YFSETQ. The CDR3 bases are TGCGCCAGCAGCTCACTAGCGGGCCTTCAAGAGACCCAGTACTTC. Protein: CASSSLAGLQETQYF. Using reference TRBV5-1 and TRBJ2-5 for the parts outside the CDR3, the full variable domain is KAGVTQTPRYLIKTRGQQVTLSCSPISGHRSVSWYQQTPGQGLQFLFEYFSETQRNKGNFPGRFSGRQFSNSRSEMNVSTLELGDSALYLCASSSLAGLQETQYFGPGTRLLVL.

This clone occurred a few times. V and J are TRBV5-6 and TRBJ2-2; D gene uncertain. Germline values: CDR1 SGHDT, CDR2 YYEEEE. V was shortened by 3 bases and J by 1 base, with 10 bases between the two germline ends. The CDR3 contains 15 residues. Written as DNA, the CDR3 is TGTGCCAGCAGCTCAATACAGAAGAACACCGGGGAGCTGTTTTTT. Its protein is CASSSIQKNTGELFF.

This CDR3 is CASSSTTGSFGYTF. The DNA for the CDR3 is TGCGCCAGCAGCTCTACGACAGGGTCCTTTGGCTACACCTTC. J is TRBJ1-2 and V is TRBV4-1; TRBD1 matches 7 bases. Trimming cost V 5 bases and J 7 bases; bases outside gene matches: 10. CDR1 is MGHRA and CDR2 is YSYEKL in the germline V gene. The CDR3 extends over 14 amino acids.

The J gene is TRBJ2-1, the V gene TRBV30; the match to TRBD2 covers 7 bases. The CDR3 is made up of 14 amino acids. Trimming removed 1 base from V and 4 bases from J; junction bases left unmatched: 4. Germline lookup yields CDR1 GTSNPN and CDR2 SVGIG (reference sequence). CDR3 DNA: TGTGCCTGGAGTGCTGGGGGGGGATACAATGAGCAGTTCTTC. Protein: CAWSAGGGYNEQFF.

This clone was detected only a few times. V gene TRBV28 combines with J gene TRBJ1-2, with a tentative D call TRBD1 (6 bases). Trimming took 4 bases from V and 8 from J, leaving 14 bases between them. CDR1 MDHEN and CDR2 SYDVKM come from the germline V gene. The CDR3 consists of 13 residues. CDR3 protein: CASSSGVSQGYTF. Written as DNA, the CDR3 is TGTGCCAGCAGTTCAGGGGTCAGCCAAGGCTACACCTTC.